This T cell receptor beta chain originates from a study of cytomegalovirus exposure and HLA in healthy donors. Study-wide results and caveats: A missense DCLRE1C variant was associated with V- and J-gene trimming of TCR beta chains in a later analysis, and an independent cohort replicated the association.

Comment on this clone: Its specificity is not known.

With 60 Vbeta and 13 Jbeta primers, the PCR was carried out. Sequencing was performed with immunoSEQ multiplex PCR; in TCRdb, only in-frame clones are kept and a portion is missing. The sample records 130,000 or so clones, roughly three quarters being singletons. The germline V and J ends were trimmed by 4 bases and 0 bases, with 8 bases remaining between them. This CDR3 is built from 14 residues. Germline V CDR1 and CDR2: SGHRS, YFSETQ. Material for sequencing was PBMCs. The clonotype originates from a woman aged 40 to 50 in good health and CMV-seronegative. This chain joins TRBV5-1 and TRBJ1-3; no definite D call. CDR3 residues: CASSREFSGNTIYF. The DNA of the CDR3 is TGCGCCAGCAGCCGAGAATTCTCTGGAAACACCATATATTTT.